This TCR beta chain originates from a study of cytomegalovirus exposure and HLA in healthy donors. General study findings and limits: Overall, approximately 150 TCR beta chains were annotated as cytomegalovirus-associated. Rarity held for most TCR sequences, but there were some public TCRs that occurred in many donors.

On this clone: Its matching antigen is unknown.

TCRdb's copy holds only in-frame clones and misses some; the assay was immunoSEQ multiplex PCR. The sample includes 200,000 to 250,000 clones, around 87% of them seen just once. The sequencing input was PBMCs. The receptor was isolated from a woman aged 18-35 years in good health and CMV-seropositive.

CDR3: CASSVRNGPSSGQGVGYTF. In DNA, the CDR3 is TGTGCCAGCAGCGTAAGAAATGGCCCCTCCTCGGGACAGGGCGTCGGCTACACCTTC. The chain carries TRBV9 and TRBJ1-2; TRBD1 matches 9 bases. Germline V gene sequence: CDR1 SGDLS, CDR2 YYNGEE. V dropped 1 base and J dropped 8; count of bases not matched to a gene: 21. The CDR3 covers 19 residues.